These 4 T cell receptor beta chains came from one sample sequenced in a study of neurological immune-mediated disorders. TCRdb passed the 5' RACE reads through MiXCR, listing each CDR3 protein once. The sample yields 55,000 to 75,000 distinct CDR3 sequences, under 3% seen once. Sequenced sample: PBMCs. The receptor source for this set is a man in his fifties or sixties with multiple sclerosis.

The chain combines TRBV2 with TRBJ2-3; 10 nucleotides match TRBD2. V was clipped by 7 bases and J by 0 bases; unmatched bases: 1. Germline loops: CDR1 SNHLY, CDR2 FYNNEI. CDR3 length equals 14 residues. This CDR3 reads CASISGGSTDTQYF. CDR3 DNA: TGTGCCAGCATTAGCGGGGGGAGCACAGATACGCAGTATTTT.

This clonotype was detected many times. The rearrangement joins TRBV6-5 to TRBJ2-1; 12 positions agree with TRBD2. V was clipped by 0 bases and J by 2 bases; unmatched bases: 5. The length of the CDR3 is 18 residues. Germline CDR1 is MNHEY and CDR2 is SVGAGI. CDR3 DNA sequence: TGTGCCAGCAGTTACTCGTCCCTAGCGGGGGGGACCTACAATGAGCAGTTCTTC. It specifies CASSYSSLAGGTYNEQFF.

This clonotype was observed at least ten times. The CDR3 loop reads CASNLSGGSTDTQYF. CDR3 in DNA: TGTGCCAGCAACCTCTCGGGGGGGAGCACAGATACGCAGTATTTT. The V gene is TRBV7-2, the J gene TRBJ2-3; 8 bases align to TRBD2. The CDR3 runs to 15 residues. Trimming cost V 7 bases and J 0 bases; bases outside gene matches: 6. Germline CDR1 SGHTA, CDR2 FQGNSA.

This clonotype was seen repeatedly, ten times or more. J is TRBJ2-2 and V is TRBV12-3 or TRBV12-4; D unclear. The CDR3 totals 14 residues. V was shortened by 6 bases and J by 1 base, with 9 bases between the two germline ends. The CDR3 is CASSRIRNTGELFF. CDR3 nucleotides: TGTGCCAGCAGCCGGATTCGGAACACCGGGGAGCTGTTTTTT.